This T cell receptor (beta chain) was captured in a study of OX40 agonist ivuxolimab in advanced cancers. About the study: With ivuxolimab, an agonistic anti-OX40 (CD134) antibody, patients were treated.

Only one count was recorded for this clone. Its specificity is unknown. TCRdb's copy holds only in-frame clones and misses some; the assay was immunoSEQ multiplex PCR. This table holds 6,800 or so clones, over 60% found once. Trimming at V came to 4 bases and at J to 2 bases, leaving 4 bases not matched to a gene. The CDR3 is made up of 14 amino acids. Germline V gives CDR1 SGHAT, CDR2 FQDESV (reference sequence). Whole-study findings and limits: CD8+ T cells averaged more expanded clones than CD4+.

This sequence joins TRBV11-1 and TRBJ2-5; 7 nucleotides match TRBD2. This sample comprised CD4+ or CD8+ T cells sorted from blood, obtained in a trial of the OX40 agonist ivuxolimab. This clonotype was obtained from an adult with an advanced solid tumor such as melanoma, head and neck, liver or kidney cancer. The CDR3 DNA reads TGTGCCAGCAGCTACCGGGGAGGGCAAGAGACCCAGTACTTC. Its protein product is CASSYRGGQETQYF.